This T cell receptor beta chain is from a study of T cell repertoires in cytomegalovirus infection. Study details: Matching HLA type, along with CMV infection, was indicated by public TCR beta signatures.

TCRdb itself ran the reads through MiXCR, one entry per CDR3 protein. The sample holds over 120,000 distinct CDR3 sequences, roughly 32% seen once. The CDR3 totals 15 residues. The V end lost 3 bases, the J end lost 3 bases, and 12 bases lay between the germline ends. Per the germline V gene, CDR1 is LNHDA and CDR2 is SQIVND (reference sequence). On this clonotype itself: Its antigen is as yet unknown.

The receptor's source is a human donor in good health (CMV status not recorded). Some clones in this sample may be carry-over from other donors' samples. Here the sequenced sample was CD8+ T cells from cultured PBMCs, taken from culture after CMV antigen stimulation. The chain joins TRBV19 to TRBJ1-5, with TRBD1 as a possible D gene (5 bases). The CDR3 sequence: CASSIAGTINQPQHF. CDR3 sequence (DNA): TGTGCCAGTAGTATCGCCGGGACTATCAATCAGCCCCAGCATTTT.